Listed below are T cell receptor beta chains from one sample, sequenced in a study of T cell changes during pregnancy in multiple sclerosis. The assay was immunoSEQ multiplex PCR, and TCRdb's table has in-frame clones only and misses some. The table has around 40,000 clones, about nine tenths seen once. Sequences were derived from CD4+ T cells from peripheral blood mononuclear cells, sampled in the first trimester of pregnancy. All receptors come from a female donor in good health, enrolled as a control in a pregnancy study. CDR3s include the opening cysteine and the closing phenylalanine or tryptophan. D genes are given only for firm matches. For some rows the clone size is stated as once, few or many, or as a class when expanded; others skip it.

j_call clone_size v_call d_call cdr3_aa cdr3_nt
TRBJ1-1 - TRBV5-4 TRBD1 CASSLQQGAVSRRAFF TGTGCCAGCAGCCTCCAACAGGGGGCGGTTAGCAGGAGAGCTTTCTTT
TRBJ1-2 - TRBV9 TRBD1 CASSGSGGYGYTF TGTGCCAGCAGCGGCTCAGGGGGGTATGGCTACACCTTC
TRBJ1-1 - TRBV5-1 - CASSEQGHQNTEAFF TGCGCCAGCAGCGAACAGGGACACCAGAACACTGAAGCTTTCTTT
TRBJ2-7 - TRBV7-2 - CASSRTVDSNYEQYF TGTGCCAGCAGCCGTACCGTGGACAGTAACTACGAGCAGTACTTC
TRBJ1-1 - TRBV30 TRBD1 CAWSGGQRAFF TGTGCCTGGAGTGGGGGACAGAGAGCTTTCTTT
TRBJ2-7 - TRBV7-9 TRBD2 CASSRTGTSNSEQYF TGTGCCAGCAGTCGTACCGGGACTAGCAACTCCGAGCAGTACTTC
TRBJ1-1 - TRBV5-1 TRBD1 CASQNGGGSNTEAFF TGCGCCAGCCAGAATGGAGGGGGCAGTAACACTGAAGCTTTCTTT
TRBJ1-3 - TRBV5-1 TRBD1 CASSRTGDGGNTIYF TGCGCCAGCAGCCGCACAGGGGATGGTGGAAACACCATATATTTT
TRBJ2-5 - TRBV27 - CASRRTAPELKETQYF TGTGCCAGCAGAAGGACAGCACCTGAATTAAAAGAGACCCAGTACTTC
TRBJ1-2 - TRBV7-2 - CASSLAAVGRGGYTF TGTGCCAGCAGCTTAGCAGCGGTTGGCAGGGGTGGCTACACCTTC
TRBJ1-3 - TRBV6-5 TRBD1 CATRSGTGVGNTIYF TGTGCCACCAGATCCGGGACAGGGGTTGGAAACACCATATATTTT
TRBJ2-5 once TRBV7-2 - CASSGGGGRETQYF TGTGCCAGCAGCGGAGGAGGGGGCAGGGAGACCCAGTACTTC
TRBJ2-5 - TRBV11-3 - CASSSPSQYF TGTGCCAGCAGCTCCCCGTCTCAGTACTTC
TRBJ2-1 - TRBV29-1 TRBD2 CSVETRGGMEQFF TGCAGCGTTGAAACTCGCGGGGGTATGGAGCAGTTCTTC
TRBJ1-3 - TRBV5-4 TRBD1 CASSLGTGPGNTIYF TGTGCCAGCAGCTTGGGGACAGGGCCTGGAAACACCATATATTTT
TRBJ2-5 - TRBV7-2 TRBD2 CASSLTGTPGGAQYF TGTGCCAGCAGCCTGACCGGGACTCCGGGAGGGGCCCAGTACTTC
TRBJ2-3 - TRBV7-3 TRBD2 CASSSRGGHTDTQYF TGTGCCAGCAGCTCCCGGGGGGGACACACAGATACGCAGTATTTT
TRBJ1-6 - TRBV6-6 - CATALSGNNSPLHF TGTGCCACCGCTTTATCGGGGAATAATTCACCCCTCCACTTT
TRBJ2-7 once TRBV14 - CASSQLTGTEREQYF TGTGCCAGCAGCCAACTAACAGGGACGGAGAGGGAGCAGTACTTC
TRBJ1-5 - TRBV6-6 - CASSTEQPQHF TGTGCCAGCAGCACAGAGCAGCCCCAGCATTTT
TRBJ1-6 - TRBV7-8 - CASSARSNSPLHF TGTGCCAGCAGCGCACGGTCGAATTCACCCCTCCACTTT
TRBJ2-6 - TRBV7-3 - CASSILPAGSSGANVLTF TGTGCCAGCAGCATATTGCCGGCAGGGTCATCTGGGGCCAACGTCCTGACTTTC
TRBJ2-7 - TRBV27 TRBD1 CASSRDRAWGEQYF TGTGCCAGCAGTCGGGACAGGGCGTGGGGCGAGCAGTACTTC
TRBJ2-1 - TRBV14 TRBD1 CASSQGGTGPREQFF TGTGCCAGCAGCCAAGGAGGGACAGGGCCTAGGGAGCAGTTCTTC
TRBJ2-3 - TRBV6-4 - CASSGKPMSRDTQYF TGTGCCAGCAGTGGCAAGCCGATGAGCAGGGATACGCAGTATTTT